The entry that follows covers one TCR beta chain sequence. The data are from a study of blood T cell repertoires in COVID-19. The overall study: Acute-phase and convalescent COVID-19 samples originated in the United States, Italy and Spain. Nucleic acid was either cDNA or gDNA, and it came from T cells, B-cell-depleted T cells, or PBMCs.

J gave up 2 bases and V 0 bases, and 10 bases lay outside the gene matches. The germline V gene encodes CDR1 LGHDT and CDR2 YNNKEL (reference sequence). The CDR3 covers 17 residues. Authors' processing steps: Scientists estimated how many nucleated cells there were by amplifying reference gene primers. Sequencing was performed with immunoSEQ multiplex PCR; in TCRdb, only in-frame clones are kept and a portion is missing. For V, J and clone size, that table is used; D and trimming come from the DNA. This sample carries some 530,000 clones, 70% to 90% of them seen once, and the ten largest clones take approximately 3%.

Sequencing input: peripheral blood. This rearrangement joins TRBV3-1 (or the pseudogene TRBV3-2) to TRBJ2-7; the match to TRBD1 covers 7 bases. The TCR originated in a human donor in a cohort sampled during active COVID-19. CDR3 nucleotides: TGTGCCAGCAGCCAAGAGTGGAACAGGGGTCTACCCTACGAGCAGTACTTC. Protein: CASSQEWNRGLPYEQYF.